A selection of T cell receptor beta chains follows, all from one sample in a study of shared clonotypes between healthy human individuals. Sequenced by immunoSEQ multiplex PCR; TCRdb stores in-frame clones only, minus some. Here the sample spans about half a million clones, approximately 85% being singletons. Sequencing used PBMCs. The receptor source for this set is a middle-aged woman in good health. Some clones in this sample may be carry-over from other donors' samples. Both conserved end residues are part of each CDR3. Fields, in order: V gene, J gene, D gene, clone size, CDR3 DNA, CDR3 protein. A D gene is named only where the DNA matches it firmly. Clone size is shown for a subset of rows, as once, few, many or a class of expanded clone.

v_call: TRBV11-2
j_call: TRBJ2-1
d_call: NA
clone_size: NA
cdr3_nt: TGTGCCAGCAGCAGTAATTTATGGGCAAGGGAGCAGTTCTTC
cdr3_aa: CASSSNLWAREQFF

v_call: TRBV28
j_call: TRBJ1-2
d_call: TRBD1
clone_size: NA
cdr3_nt: TGTGCCAGCAGTCGACAGGGGGATGGCTACACCTTC
cdr3_aa: CASSRQGDGYTF

v_call: TRBV5-8
j_call: TRBJ2-5
d_call: TRBD2
clone_size: NA
cdr3_nt: TGTGCCAGCAGCTTTATTGCTAGCGGGCCGGGAGAGACCCAGTACTTC
cdr3_aa: CASSFIASGPGETQYF

v_call: TRBV9
j_call: TRBJ1-2
d_call: NA
clone_size: NA
cdr3_nt: TGTGCCAGCAGCGGAGTAGAGCGGGGGTTCTATGGCTACACCTTC
cdr3_aa: CASSGVERGFYGYTF

v_call: TRBV25-1
j_call: TRBJ1-2
d_call: NA
clone_size: few
cdr3_nt: TGTGCCAGCAGTGACTCCCAGGGATTTCCCTATGGCTACACCTTC
cdr3_aa: CASSDSQGFPYGYTF

v_call: TRBV28
j_call: TRBJ2-7
d_call: NA
clone_size: NA
cdr3_nt: TGTGCCAGCAGTTTAACGGGACACGACTCCTACGAGCAGTACTTC
cdr3_aa: CASSLTGHDSYEQYF

v_call: TRBV28
j_call: TRBJ2-7
d_call: NA
clone_size: NA
cdr3_nt: TGTGCCAGCAGACCCCCGGGGGGCTGGGACGAGCAGTACTTC
cdr3_aa: CASRPPGGWDEQYF

v_call: TRBV30
j_call: TRBJ2-3
d_call: TRBD1
clone_size: NA
cdr3_nt: TGTGCCTGGAGTTGGGGACAGGGTTTGGGAGATACGCAGTATTTT
cdr3_aa: CAWSWGQGLGDTQYF

v_call: TRBV10-3
j_call: TRBJ2-2
d_call: NA
clone_size: NA
cdr3_nt: TGTGCCATCAGTGGTGGGGTAGCGAACACCGGGGAGCTGTTTTTT
cdr3_aa: CAISGGVANTGELFF

v_call: TRBV11-2
j_call: TRBJ2-1
d_call: TRBD2
clone_size: NA
cdr3_nt: TGTGCCAGCAGCTTAGCTAGCGGGAGCTACAATGAGCAGTTCTTC
cdr3_aa: CASSLASGSYNEQFF

v_call: TRBV7-6
j_call: TRBJ2-5
d_call: NA
clone_size: NA
cdr3_nt: TGTGCCAGCAGCCCGCACCAAGAGACCCAGTACTTC
cdr3_aa: CASSPHQETQYF